This T cell receptor (beta chain) was identified in a study of T cell responses to AZD1222 COVID-19 vaccine. Trimming cost V 6 bases and J 7 bases; bases outside gene matches: 9. The CDR3 runs to 15 residues. Germline loops: CDR1 SEHNR, CDR2 FQNEAQ (reference sequence). Using immunoSEQ multiplex PCR, the repertoire was profiled, and TCRdb retains in-frame clones only, with some absent. In the table there are some 170,000 clones, around 94% of which are singletons. The sequence was collected from an adult in good health. This sample comprised peripheral blood, obtained on day 0 of AZD1222 vaccination. This chain links TRBV7-9 with TRBJ2-1, with 10 bases that match TRBD2. CDR3 nucleotides: TGTGCCAGCAGTTTTGGTAGCGGGGGGCAGAATGAGCAGTTCTTC. This gives the protein CASSFGSGGQNEQFF.